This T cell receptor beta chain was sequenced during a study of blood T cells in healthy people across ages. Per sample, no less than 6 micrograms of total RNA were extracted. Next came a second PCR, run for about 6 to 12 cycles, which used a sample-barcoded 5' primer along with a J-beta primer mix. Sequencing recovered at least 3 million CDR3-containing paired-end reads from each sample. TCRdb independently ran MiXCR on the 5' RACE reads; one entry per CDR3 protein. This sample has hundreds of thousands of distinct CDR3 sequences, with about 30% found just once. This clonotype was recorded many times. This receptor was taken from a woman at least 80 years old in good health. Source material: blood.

The CDR3 loop reads CASGETQYF. CDR3 bases: TGTGCCAGCGGGGAGACCCAGTACTTC. This chain joins TRBV7-8 and TRBJ2-5, with no clear D. This CDR3 is 9 amino acids long. Trimming cost V 8 bases and J 5 bases, with 3 bases left between them. Germline loops: CDR1 SGHVS, CDR2 FQNEAQ.